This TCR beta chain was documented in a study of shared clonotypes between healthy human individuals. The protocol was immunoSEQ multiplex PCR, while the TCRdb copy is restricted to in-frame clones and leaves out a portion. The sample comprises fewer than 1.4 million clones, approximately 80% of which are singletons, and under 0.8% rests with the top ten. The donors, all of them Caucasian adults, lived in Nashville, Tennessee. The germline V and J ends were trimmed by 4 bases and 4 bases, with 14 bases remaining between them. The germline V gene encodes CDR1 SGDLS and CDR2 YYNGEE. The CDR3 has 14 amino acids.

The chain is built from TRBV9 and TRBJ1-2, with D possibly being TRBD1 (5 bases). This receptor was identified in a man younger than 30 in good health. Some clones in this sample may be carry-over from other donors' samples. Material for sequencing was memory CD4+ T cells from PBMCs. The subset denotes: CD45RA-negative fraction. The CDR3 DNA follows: TGTGCCAGCAGCCAGGGATCTGGGGCCTATGGCTACACCTTC. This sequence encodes CASSQGSGAYGYTF.